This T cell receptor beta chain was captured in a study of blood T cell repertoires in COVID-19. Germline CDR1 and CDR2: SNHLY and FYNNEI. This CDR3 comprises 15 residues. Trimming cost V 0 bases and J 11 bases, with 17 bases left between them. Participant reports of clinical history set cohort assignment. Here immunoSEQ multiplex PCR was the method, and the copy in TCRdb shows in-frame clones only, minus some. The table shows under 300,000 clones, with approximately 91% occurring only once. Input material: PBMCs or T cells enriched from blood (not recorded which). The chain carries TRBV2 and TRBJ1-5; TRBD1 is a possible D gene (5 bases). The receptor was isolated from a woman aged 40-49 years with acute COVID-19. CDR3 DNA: TGTGCCAGCAGTGAAGCAGGCAGCCGCTTAGGGGCCCAGCATTTT. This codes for CASSEAGSRLGAQHF.